The 4 T cell receptor beta chains listed next were all sequenced from one sample in a study of T cell responses to AZD1222 COVID-19 vaccine. Produced via immunoSEQ multiplex PCR; TCRdb's table is partial and in-frame only. In the table there are 84,000 or so clones, more than 75% of which are singletons. The sequencing here drew on peripheral blood, taken on day 0 of AZD1222 vaccination. The source is an adult in good health.

This rearrangement joins TRBV4-1 to TRBJ2-7; TRBD1 might be the D (6 bases). The CDR3 extends over 15 amino acids. Germline V gene data show CDR1 as MGHRA and CDR2 as YSYEKL. V gave up 4 bases and J gave up 0 bases, with 13 bases separating them. The CDR3 DNA is TGCGCCAGCAGCCGAGGAACAGGGAGCTCCTACGAGCAGTACTTC. It specifies CASSRGTGSSYEQYF.

In its sample, this clone was seen a few times. The chain links TRBV6-5 to TRBJ1-6, with 7 bases aligning to TRBD1. Germline loops: CDR1 MNHEY, CDR2 SVGAGI. J was trimmed by 3 bases and V by 4 bases; bases with no gene match: 6. This CDR3 is 16 amino acids long. CDR3 coding DNA: TGTGCCAGCAGTTCCCCGACAGGGAACTATAATTCACCCCTCCACTTT. It is translated as CASSSPTGNYNSPLHF.

The chain links TRBV5-4 to TRBJ2-3, with 13 bases identical to TRBD2. Germline V gives CDR1 SGHNT, CDR2 YYREEE (reference sequence). The CDR3 has 19 amino acids. With V trimmed by 4 bases and J by 0 bases, 11 bases remained unmatched. CDR3 nucleotides: TGTGCCAGCAGCCCAAGACTAGCGGGAGGACGAGGGAGCACAGATACGCAGTATTTT. As protein: CASSPRLAGGRGSTDTQYF.

The chain uses TRBV7-3 and TRBJ1-3; D remains ambiguous. The germline V and J ends were trimmed by 2 bases and 0 bases, with 8 bases remaining between them. The CDR3 loop spans 15 amino acids. Germline lookup yields CDR1 SGHTA and CDR2 FQGTGA. The CDR3 protein is CASSLGPASGNTIYF. The CDR3 coding sequence is TGTGCCAGCAGCTTAGGACCTGCCTCTGGAAACACCATATATTTT.